This T cell receptor (beta chain) stems from a study of cytomegalovirus exposure and HLA in healthy donors. 60 Vbeta and 13 Jbeta primers were used in PCR. Sequenced by immunoSEQ multiplex PCR; TCRdb stores in-frame clones only, minus some. The table includes about 200,000 clones, about 81% detected once. On this clone: Within the sample, other DNA sequences also encode this same CDR3.

Germline loops: CDR1 MDHEN, CDR2 SYDVKM. The CDR3 extends over 14 amino acids. V lost 8 bases, J lost 3 bases, and 10 bases stayed unmatched. This clonotype was obtained from a woman between 40 and 50 years old in good health and CMV-seronegative. Source material: PBMCs. The rearrangement uses TRBV28 and TRBJ2-7, with 7 bases identical to TRBD2. The chain's CDR3 is CASLPSGNSYEQYF. In DNA form, the CDR3 reads TGTGCCAGCCTTCCCAGCGGGAATAGCTACGAGCAGTACTTC.